The source of this T cell receptor beta chain is a study of response to subunit inactivated influenza vaccine. This clonotype was observed many times. Its specificity is not known. Points from the study as a whole: Few additional T cells are recruited per seasonal influenza vaccination, authors suggested.

TCRdb used MiXCR to reprocess the RT-PCR reads, holding one entry per CDR3 protein. This table holds 530,000 or so distinct CDR3 sequences, 12% found once. Germline V gene data show CDR1 as SGHVS and CDR2 as FQNEAQ. This CDR3 has 18 amino acids. Trimming removed 2 bases from V and 2 bases from J, with 19 bases in between. The TCR sequence derives from a man aged 50-60 years who received an inactivated influenza vaccine. The chain is built from TRBV7-8 and TRBJ2-1, with a weak D call TRBD2 (5 bases). Here the sequenced sample was PBMCs from blood, taken on the day of vaccination. The CDR3 loop reads CASSLRREGLTTYNEQFF. CDR3 sequence (DNA): TGTGCCAGCAGCTTAAGGCGTGAGGGCCTCACTACCTACAATGAGCAGTTCTTC.